These 17 T cell receptor beta chains originate from one sample sequenced in a study of blood T cell repertoires in COVID-19. The method was immunoSEQ multiplex PCR; TCRdb's version includes in-frame clones alone and lacks a portion of them. This table holds 150,000 to 200,000 clones, around four fifths found once. Specimen: peripheral blood. The receptors originated from a human donor with acute or convalescent COVID-19. The donor label of this sample is uncertain.

The chain carries TRBV2 and TRBJ2-6, with D maybe TRBD2 (6 bases). V lost 8 bases to trimming and J lost 2 bases, with 16 bases between them. The germline gives CDR1 SNHLY, CDR2 FYNNEI. This CDR3 is built from 16 residues. CDR3 region: CASGQGPSAGANVLTF. CDR3 bases: TGTGCCAGCGGTCAGGGTCCTAGCGCTGGGGCCAACGTCCTGACTTTC.

This clone has only one observation. The chain links TRBV27 to TRBJ2-7, with 8 bases matching TRBD2. Per germline, CDR1 MNHEY and CDR2 SMNVEV (reference sequence). The CDR3 totals 13 residues. Trimming took 8 bases from V and 0 from J; bases not matched to a gene: 3. This chain's CDR3 is CASAGTSSYEQYF. The CDR3 DNA sequence: TGTGCCAGCGCCGGGACTAGCTCCTACGAGCAGTACTTC.

The genes are TRBV5-1 and TRBJ1-1; 9 bases line up with TRBD1. The V gene end was trimmed by 0 bases and the J gene end by 5 bases; junction bases not matched to a gene: 2. CDR3 length: 14 amino acids. CDR1 and CDR2 from the germline V gene are SGHRS and YFSETQ. CDR3 amino acids: CASSLGTGVTEAFF. In DNA, the CDR3 is TGCGCCAGCAGCTTGGGGACAGGGGTTACTGAAGCTTTCTTT.

V is TRBV7-2 and J is TRBJ2-2; 7 bases are shared with TRBD1. The CDR3 is 16 residues long. The germline V gene encodes CDR1 SGHTA and CDR2 FQGNSA. Trimming removed 6 bases from V and 1 base from J; junction bases left unmatched: 8. This CDR3 is CASRKTRDRNTGELFF. CDR3 nucleotides: TGTGCCAGCAGGAAAACCCGGGACAGGAACACCGGGGAGCTGTTTTTT.

J is TRBJ2-5 and V is TRBV5-1; 7 nucleotides agree with TRBD1. J lost 4 bases, V lost 0 bases, and 3 bases had no gene match. This CDR3 is 14 amino acids long. Germline V gives CDR1 SGHRS, CDR2 YFSETQ. The CDR3 loop is CASSLGQGGETQYF. CDR3 DNA: TGCGCCAGCAGCTTGGGACAGGGTGGAGAGACCCAGTACTTC. Looking up the rest from reference TRBV5-1 and TRBJ2-5 gives the full variable domain: KAGVTQTPRYLIKTRGQQVTLSCSPISGHRSVSWYQQTPGQGLQFLFEYFSETQRNKGNFPGRFSGRQFSNSRSEMNVSTLELGDSALYLCASSLGQGGETQYFGPGTRLLVL.

The rearrangement joins TRBV2 to TRBJ1-1, with 7 positions matching TRBD1. Unmatched junction bases numbered 2, after V lost 6 bases and J lost 1 base. Germline-derived CDR1 and CDR2 are SNHLY and FYNNEI. The length of the CDR3 is 13 residues. The DNA for the CDR3 is TGTGCCAGCAGGGGACAGCAGAACACTGAAGCTTTCTTT. It is translated as CASRGQQNTEAFF.

The rearrangement uses TRBV9 and TRBJ2-3; no firm D call. V lost 4 bases, J lost 2 bases, and 14 bases lay in between. Germline V gives CDR1 SGDLS, CDR2 YYNGEE. This CDR3 comprises 15 residues. CDR3 in amino acids: CASSPVGYLTDTQYF. For the CDR3, the DNA is TGTGCCAGCAGCCCAGTGGGCTACCTCACAGATACGCAGTATTTT. Full variable domain (missing parts from reference TRBV9 and TRBJ2-3): DSGVTQTPKHLITATGQRVTLRCSPRSGDLSVYWYQQSLDQGLQFLIQYYNGEERAKGNILERFSAQQFPDLHSELNLSSLELGDSALYFCASSPVGYLTDTQYFGPGTRLTVL.

The chain carries TRBV15 and TRBJ1-2; D is unresolved. The CDR3 covers 15 residues. The germline CDR1 and CDR2 sequences are LNHNV and YYDKDF (reference sequence). The V and J ends lost 0 bases and 6 bases respectively, with 14 bases between them. CDR3 in amino acids: CATSRDLGPDNGYTF. The CDR3 bases are TGTGCCACCAGCAGAGATCTTGGGCCAGACAATGGCTACACCTTC.

This sequence joins TRBV7-2 and TRBJ1-2; 7 positions agree with TRBD1. This CDR3 has 13 amino acids. V was pared by 1 base and J by 8 bases, with 4 bases of the junction left unmatched. Germline lookup yields CDR1 SGHTA and CDR2 FQGNSA. CDR3 loop: CASSLGQGQGYTF. In nucleotides, the CDR3 is TGTGCCAGCAGCTTAGGACAGGGCCAGGGCTACACCTTC.

The V call is TRBV28, the J call TRBJ2-1, with 8 bases lining up with TRBD2. The CDR3 is made up of 16 amino acids. Germline CDR1 is MDHEN and CDR2 is SYDVKM. Trimming cost V 1 base and J 7 bases; bases outside gene matches: 9. As DNA, the CDR3 is TGTGCCAGCAGTTTATCCAGTGGGGGACTAGGAAATGAGCAGTTCTTC. Its protein is CASSLSSGGLGNEQFF.

The CDR3 DNA reads as TGTGCCAGCAGTGCCACTAGCGGGAGGGGTAATGAGCAGTTCTTC. Translation gives CASSATSGRGNEQFF. J is TRBJ2-1 and V is TRBV6-4; 13 bases line up with TRBD2. The germline V gene has CDR1 MRHNA and CDR2 SNTAGT. The CDR3 covers 15 residues. Losses at the gene ends were 4 bases for V and 7 bases for J; bases not matched to a gene: 4.

The gene calls are TRBV11-2 and TRBJ2-1, with a tentative D call TRBD1 (5 bases). The germline V and J ends were trimmed by 3 bases and 3 bases, with 12 bases remaining between them. CDR3 length equals 15 residues. Germline V gene data show CDR1 as SGHAT and CDR2 as FQNNGV. CDR3 sequence (DNA): TGTGCCAGCAGCTTTTACCAGGGATACTACAATGAGCAGTTCTTC. It is translated as CASSFYQGYYNEQFF. Full variable domain (remainder filled in from reference TRBV11-2 and TRBJ2-1): EAGVAQSPRYKIIEKRQSVAFWCNPISGHATLYWYQQILGQGPKLLIQFQNNGVVDDSQLPKDRFSAERLKGVDSTLKIQPAKLEDSAVYLCASSFYQGYYNEQFFGPGTRLTVL.

The J gene is TRBJ2-1, the V gene TRBV5-4; 8 positions match TRBD2. The CDR3 is made up of 14 amino acids. Per the germline V gene, CDR1 is SGHNT and CDR2 is YYREEE (reference sequence). V lost 1 base, J lost 5 bases, and 2 bases stayed unmatched. The CDR3 nucleotides read TGTGCCAGCAGCTTGACTAGCGGAGACAATGAGCAGTTCTTC. Translated, it gives CASSLTSGDNEQFF.

This clone was recorded a few times. This chain connects TRBV1 to TRBJ1-2; TRBD1 is the table's D call, not checked against the DNA. TRBV1 is a pseudogene. There are 13 residues in the CDR3. CDR3 sequence reads: CTSSQDSQYGYTF. The CDR3 DNA reads TGCACCAGCAGCCAAGATTCCCAATATGGCTACACCTTC.

The chain carries TRBV10-2 and TRBJ2-1; weak D call: TRBD1 (6 bases). Per the germline V gene, CDR1 is WSHSY and CDR2 is SAAADI. V dropped 4 bases and J dropped 8 bases, with 15 bases sitting between them. The CDR3 sequence is 14 residues long. CDR3 loop: CASSVAGTSHEQFF. The CDR3 nucleotides are TGCGCCAGCAGTGTCGCCGGGACAAGTCATGAGCAGTTCTTC.

The chain employs TRBV27 and TRBJ2-2; maybe TRBD1 (5 bases). Trimming took off 2 bases at V and 4 bases at J, with 8 bases between the two ends. Germline values: CDR1 MNHEY, CDR2 SMNVEV (reference sequence). The CDR3 totals 14 residues. CDR3 protein: CASSLVGPTGELFF. The CDR3 nucleotides read TGTGCCAGCAGTTTAGTGGGGCCCACCGGGGAGCTGTTTTTT.

The chain employs TRBV3-1 (or the pseudogene TRBV3-2) and TRBJ1-1; unclear D gene. V lost 1 base and J 2 bases, leaving 8 bases between the germline ends. This CDR3 is 14 amino acids long. CDR1 and CDR2 (germline): LGHDT, YNNKEL (reference sequence). The CDR3, as DNA: TGTGCCAGCAGCCAAGGTCACAGTAACACTGAAGCTTTCTTT. It yields the protein CASSQGHSNTEAFF.